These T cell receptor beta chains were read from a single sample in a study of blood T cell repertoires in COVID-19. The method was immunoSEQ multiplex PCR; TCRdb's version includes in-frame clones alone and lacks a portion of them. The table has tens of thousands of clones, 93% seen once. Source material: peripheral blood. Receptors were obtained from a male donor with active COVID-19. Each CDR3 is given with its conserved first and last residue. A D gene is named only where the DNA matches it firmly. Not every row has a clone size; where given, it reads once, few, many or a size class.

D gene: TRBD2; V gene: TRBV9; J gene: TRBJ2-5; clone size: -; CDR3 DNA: TGTGCCAGCAGCGTAGGGGGTAGCGGGGGGCTCCAAGAGACCCAGTACTTC; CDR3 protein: CASSVGGSGGLQETQYF
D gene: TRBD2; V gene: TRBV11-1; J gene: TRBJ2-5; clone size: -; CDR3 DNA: TGTGCCACCCGAGCTAGCGGGGGGGCCCAGTACTTC; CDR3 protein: CATRASGGAQYF
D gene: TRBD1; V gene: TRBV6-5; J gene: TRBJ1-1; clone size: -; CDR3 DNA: TGTGCCAGCAGGCCTCCCGGGACAGGGAGCGGTGATGCTTTCTTT; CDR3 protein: CASRPPGTGSGDAFF
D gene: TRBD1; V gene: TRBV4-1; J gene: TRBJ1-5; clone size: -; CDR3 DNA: TGCGCCAGCAGCCCTCTATGGGGGACAGGAAGCAATCAGCCCCAGCATTTT; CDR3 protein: CASSPLWGTGSNQPQHF
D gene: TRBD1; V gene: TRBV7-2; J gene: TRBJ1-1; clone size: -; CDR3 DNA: TGTGCCAGCAGTGATAACAGGGGAAACACTGAAGCTTTCTTT; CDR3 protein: CASSDNRGNTEAFF
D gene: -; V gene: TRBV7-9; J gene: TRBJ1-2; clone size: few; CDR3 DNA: TGTGCCAGCAGCTTGAGCCGGACTGATCACGATGGCTACACCTTC; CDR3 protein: CASSLSRTDHDGYTF
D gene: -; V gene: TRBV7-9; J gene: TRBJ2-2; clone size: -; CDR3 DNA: TGTGCCAGCAGCTCCCGGAACACGGGTGCCGGGGAGCTGTTTTTT; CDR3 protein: CASSSRNTGAGELFF
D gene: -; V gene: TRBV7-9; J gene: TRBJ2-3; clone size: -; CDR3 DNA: TGTGCCAGCAGCTTGCTTCCCAGACCGGGACAAAGCACAGATACGCAGTATTTT; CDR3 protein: CASSLLPRPGQSTDTQYF
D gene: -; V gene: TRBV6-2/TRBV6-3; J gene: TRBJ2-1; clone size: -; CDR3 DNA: TGTGCCAGCAGTTACGGTTTGGCGAGCGGGCCGCTCAATGAGCAGTTCTTC; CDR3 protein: CASSYGLASGPLNEQFF
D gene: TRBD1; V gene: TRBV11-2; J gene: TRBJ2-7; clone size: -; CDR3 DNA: TGTGCCAGCAGCTTAGGCAGGGACAGGGTTAACGAGCAGTACTTC; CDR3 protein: CASSLGRDRVNEQYF
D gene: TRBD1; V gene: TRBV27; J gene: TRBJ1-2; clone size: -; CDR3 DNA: TGTGCCAGCAGTTTAAGTTTTCTAGAGACAGGGAGGTATGGCTACACCTTC; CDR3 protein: CASSLSFLETGRYGYTF
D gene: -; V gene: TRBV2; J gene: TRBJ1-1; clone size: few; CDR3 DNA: TGTGCCAGCAGTGAATGGAGGAACACTGAAGCTTTCTTT; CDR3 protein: CASSEWRNTEAFF
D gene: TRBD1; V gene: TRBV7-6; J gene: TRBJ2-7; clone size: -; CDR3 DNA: TGTGCCAGCAGCCCCCAGGGGGTAAGGGGTGGAGAGCAGTACTTC; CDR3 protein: CASSPQGVRGGEQYF
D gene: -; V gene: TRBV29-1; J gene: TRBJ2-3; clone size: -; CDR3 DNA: TGCAGCGTTGAAAGTCCTGCAGGGAACACAGCAGATACGCAGTATTTT; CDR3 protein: CSVESPAGNTADTQYF
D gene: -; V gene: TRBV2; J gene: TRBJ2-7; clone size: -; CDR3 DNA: TGTGCCAGCAGTGATAGCAGGGCGTTTTCCTACGAGCAGTACTTC; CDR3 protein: CASSDSRAFSYEQYF
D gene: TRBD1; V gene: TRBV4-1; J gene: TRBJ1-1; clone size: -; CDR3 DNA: TGCGCCAGCAGCCAAGGTTACAGGGGGATAAACACTGAAGCTTTCTTT; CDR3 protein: CASSQGYRGINTEAFF
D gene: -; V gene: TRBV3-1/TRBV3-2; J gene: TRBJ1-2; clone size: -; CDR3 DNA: TGTGCCAGCAGCCATCTGTCCTTTGGCTACACCTTC; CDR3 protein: CASSHLSFGYTF
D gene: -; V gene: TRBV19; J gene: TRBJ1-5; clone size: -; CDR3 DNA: TGTGCCAGTAGTATAGATCTCAGCAGGGGCTCCCAGCATTTT; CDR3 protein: CASSIDLSRGSQHF